This T cell receptor (beta chain) derives from a study of cytomegalovirus exposure and HLA in healthy donors. Study details: Membership in the Caucasian-associated ancestry cluster was found for about 80% of approximately 400 genotyped donors. Study-level results: The study reported that TCR beta sequences accurately predicted HLA-A and HLA-B alleles in most subjects.

The germline V and J ends were trimmed by 2 bases and 0 bases, with 8 bases remaining between them. The germline V gene has CDR1 MNHNY and CDR2 SVGAGI (reference sequence). The CDR3 length is 16 residues. As regards this clone: The antigen is undetermined.

The PCR ran on 60 Vbeta and 13 Jbeta primers. TCRdb's copy holds only in-frame clones and misses some; the assay was immunoSEQ multiplex PCR. The sample records approximately 86,000 clones, 76% being singletons. The chain employs TRBV6-6 and TRBJ1-6; no clear D gene. The sample consisted of PBMCs. The TCR was taken from a man aged 40-49 years in good health and CMV-seronegative. The CDR3, as DNA: TGTGCCAGCAGTTACGACCGGAGCTCCTATAATTCACCCCTCCACTTT. Protein product: CASSYDRSSYNSPLHF.